This passage covers 25 T cell receptor beta chains from one sample sequenced in a study of blood T cell repertoires in COVID-19. Clones were read by immunoSEQ multiplex PCR, and TCRdb kept only the in-frame ones, dropping some. This table has about 200,000 clones, around four fifths appearing once. Sequencing used PBMCs or T cells enriched from blood (not recorded which). The receptors were gathered from a woman aged 50 to 60 who had been exposed to COVID-19.

The chain recombines TRBV6-4 with TRBJ2-7; perhaps TRBD1 as D (6 bases). The CDR3 length is 14 residues. The V and J ends lost 4 bases and 4 bases respectively, with 14 bases between them. Germline loops: CDR1 MRHNA, CDR2 SNTAGT. For the CDR3, the DNA is TGTGCCAGCAGTGTCAAGGGACAAGCATACGAGCAGTACTTC. Translated: CASSVKGQAYEQYF.

The J gene is TRBJ1-2, the V gene TRBV9, with 9 bases identical to TRBD1. CDR1 and CDR2 from the germline V gene are SGDLS and YYNGEE. Trimming at V came to 3 bases and at J to 7 bases, leaving 13 bases not matched to a gene. CDR3 length: 16 residues. CDR3 in amino acids: CASSARSMVTGGGYTF. CDR3 coding DNA: TGTGCCAGCAGCGCCCGTTCTATGGTGACAGGGGGTGGCTACACCTTC.

This rearrangement joins TRBV14 to TRBJ1-4, with 7 bases matching TRBD1. After removal of 9 bases from V and 7 bases from J, the junction contained 11 bases not matched to a gene. Germline loops: CDR1 SGHDN, CDR2 FVKESK. This CDR3 region has 14 residues. CDR3 region: CARTGKQGCEKLFF. Here the CDR3 DNA reads TGTGCCAGGACAGGAAAACAGGGGTGTGAAAAACTGTTTTTT.

This rearrangement joins TRBV24-1 to TRBJ1-2, with 10 bases aligning to TRBD1. CDR1 and CDR2 from the germline V gene are KGHDR and SFDVKD. J lost 4 bases, V lost 5 bases, and 3 bases had no gene match. The CDR3 length is 14 residues. DNA for the CDR3: TGTGCCACCAGTGGGACAGGGGGTAGCTATGGCTACACCTTC. This sequence encodes CATSGTGGSYGYTF.

The chain links TRBV5-5 to TRBJ1-1, with D possibly being TRBD1 (5 bases). The V end was cut by 4 bases, the J end by 6 bases, with 25 bases between. The CDR3 has 17 residues. Germline V gene data show CDR1 as SGHKS and CDR2 as YYEKEE (reference sequence). The CDR3 loop reads CASSLVGFGGAVSEAFF. The CDR3 DNA sequence: TGTGCCAGCAGCCTCGTCGGTTTTGGAGGGGCGGTTTCTGAAGCTTTCTTT.

This rearrangement joins TRBV28 to TRBJ1-1; D perhaps matches TRBD1 (6 bases). Germline CDR1 MDHEN, CDR2 SYDVKM. V was pared by 10 bases and J by 7 bases, with 19 bases between. The CDR3 extends over 13 amino acids. This chain's CDR3 is CATQPGDVHEAFF. CDR3 DNA: TGTGCCACTCAGCCAGGGGATGTCCATGAAGCTTTCTTT.

The genes are TRBV4-2 and TRBJ1-1; 8 nucleotides line up with TRBD1. Per germline, CDR1 LGHNA and CDR2 YNFKEQ. The CDR3 length is 18 residues. J was trimmed by 2 bases and V by 5 bases; bases with no gene match: 16. The DNA for the CDR3 is TGTGCCAGCAGCTCCAGGGCTGGACAGGGTGGACGCAACACTGAAGCTTTCTTT. It encodes CASSSRAGQGGRNTEAFF.

The chain carries TRBV3-1 (or the pseudogene TRBV3-2) and TRBJ1-5; perhaps TRBD1 as D (5 bases). The CDR3 consists of 15 residues. V lost 2 bases and J 3 bases, leaving 11 bases between the germline ends. Germline lookup yields CDR1 LGHDT and CDR2 YNNKEL (reference sequence). This CDR3 is CASSQRGSLNQPQHF. DNA for the CDR3: TGTGCCAGCAGCCAACGGGGGAGCCTCAATCAGCCCCAGCATTTT.

This clone was seen more than once but under ten times. The rearrangement joins TRBV5-4 to TRBJ1-1; D call uncertain. The CDR3 has 11 residues. V was shortened by 6 bases and J by 3 bases, with 6 bases between the two germline ends. CDR1 is SGHNT, CDR2 YYREEE, per germline (reference sequence). CDR3 sequence reads: CASIGDTEAFF. The CDR3 region has the DNA TGTGCCAGCATCGGGGACACTGAAGCTTTCTTT.

The chain couples TRBV5-1 to TRBJ1-4; TRBD1 aligns across 8 bases. The CDR3 sequence is 13 residues long. The V gene's germline CDR1 is SGHRS and CDR2 YFSETQ. V trimming: 5 bases; J trimming: 7 bases; junction bases outside the gene matches: 4. This chain's CDR3 is CASSPGGSEKLFF. CDR3 DNA: TGCGCCAGCAGTCCAGGGGGCAGTGAAAAACTGTTTTTT. The variable domain in full, with the rest retrieved from reference TRBV5-1 and TRBJ1-4, is KAGVTQTPRYLIKTRGQQVTLSCSPISGHRSVSWYQQTPGQGLQFLFEYFSETQRNKGNFPGRFSGRQFSNSRSEMNVSTLELGDSALYLCASSPGGSEKLFFGSGTQLSVL.

CDR3 bases: TGTGCCAGCTCACCTTCGCCGGGGGAAACTGAAGCTTTCTTT. The encoded protein is CASSPSPGETEAFF. This chain joins TRBV18 and TRBJ1-1, with D maybe TRBD1 (5 bases). The V end lost 3 bases, the J end lost 5 bases, and 13 bases lay between the germline ends. The CDR3 is 14 amino acids. Looked up from germline, CDR1 is KGHSH and CDR2 is LQKENI.

This clone was detected only a few times. This chain connects TRBV7-9 to TRBJ1-1, with TRBD1 matching 7 bases. Unmatched junction bases numbered 4, after V lost 3 bases and J lost 3 bases. The CDR3 length is 14 residues. Germline CDR1 and CDR2: SEHNR and FQNEAQ (reference sequence). CDR3 sequence: CASSFQGVDTEAFF. The CDR3, as DNA: TGTGCCAGCAGCTTCCAGGGGGTGGACACTGAAGCTTTCTTT.

This clone was picked up one time. The chain has TRBV24-1 and TRBJ2-5; D is unclear. The ends were cut back, 4 bases at V and 5 bases at J, with 16 bases in the middle. The CDR3 is made up of 15 amino acids. The germline CDR1 and CDR2 sequences are KGHDR and SFDVKD. The DNA of the CDR3 is TGTGCCACCAGTGACCCCTCGGAGCGCCGGGAGACCCAGTACTTC. Protein product: CATSDPSERRETQYF.

V usage is TRBV15 and J usage is TRBJ1-2; 8 bases line up with TRBD1. Trimming removed 1 base from V and 3 bases from J; junction bases left unmatched: 4. CDR3 size: 15 residues. CDR1 is LNHNV, CDR2 YYDKDF, per germline (reference sequence). CDR3 sequence reads: CATSRAGGEDYGYTF. CDR3 bases: TGTGCCACCAGCAGAGCAGGGGGCGAGGACTATGGCTACACCTTC.

Only a few counts were recorded for this clone. The CDR3 DNA follows: TGTGCCAGCAGTTCAGGCCGGGGGAGCTCCTATAATTCACCCCTCCACTTT. It encodes CASSSGRGSSYNSPLHF. The rearrangement joins TRBV27 to TRBJ1-6, with D tentatively TRBD1 (5 bases). The CDR3 covers 17 residues. Trimming pared 4 bases from V and 0 bases from J, leaving 13 bases between. Germline V lookup: CDR1 MNHEY, CDR2 SMNVEV (reference sequence).

The V gene is TRBV5-1, the J gene TRBJ2-2; TRBD2 is a possible D gene (5 bases). The V end lost 4 bases, the J end lost 5 bases, and 12 bases lay between the germline ends. The germline CDR1 and CDR2 sequences are SGHRS and YFSETQ. This CDR3 region has 14 residues. The chain's CDR3 is CASSAARGTGELFF. CDR3 coding DNA: TGCGCCAGCAGCGCGGCCCGAGGGACCGGGGAGCTGTTTTTT.

This clone has only one observation. The chain has TRBV5-1 and TRBJ1-2; tentatively, D is TRBD1 (6 bases). In germline, CDR1 is SGHRS, CDR2 YFSETQ. CDR3 length: 14 amino acids. The V end lost 4 bases, the J end lost 8 bases, and 18 bases lay between the germline ends. The CDR3 DNA reads as TGCGCCAGCAGCCTCTCCGGGACACTCGGGGGCTACACCTTC. This encodes CASSLSGTLGGYTF.

The chain carries TRBV19 and TRBJ2-7, with TRBD1 identical over 12 bases. This CDR3 contains 15 residues. V lost 6 bases, J lost 7 bases, and 10 bases stayed unmatched. The germline V gene encodes CDR1 LNHDA and CDR2 SQIVND (reference sequence). The CDR3 coding sequence is TGTGCCAGTAGCAGACTCCGGGACAGGGGGCAAGAGCAGTACTTC. As protein: CASSRLRDRGQEQYF.

V usage is TRBV10-2 and J usage is TRBJ1-5; a possible D gene is TRBD1 (6 bases). Trimming pared 10 bases from V and 0 bases from J, leaving 10 bases between. Looked up from germline, CDR1 is WSHSY and CDR2 is SAAADI. The CDR3 sequence is 13 residues long. The DNA of the CDR3 is TGCGCCACATCAGGGGTTAGCAATCAGCCCCAGCATTTT. Translating it yields CATSGVSNQPQHF.

The chain uses TRBV12-3 or TRBV12-4 and TRBJ1-1; 7 bases map to TRBD1. The trim removed 8 bases at V and 1 base at J, leaving 4 bases unmatched. CDR3 size: 13 residues. CDR3 region: CASGRQGNTEAFF. DNA of the CDR3: TGTGCCAGCGGCCGACAGGGGAACACTGAAGCTTTCTTT.

The V and J genes are TRBV10-3 and TRBJ2-5, with 7 bases matching TRBD1. V lost 8 bases and J lost 5; bases outside the gene matches: 11. CDR3 size: 14 residues. In germline, CDR1 is ENHRY, CDR2 SYGVKD. As DNA, the CDR3 is TGTGCCATCGGTGGACAGGAGCTCCCCGAGACCCAGTACTTC. Its translation: CAIGGQELPETQYF.

About this clone itself: Other nucleotide sequences in the sample specify the same CDR3. The chain links TRBV12-3 or TRBV12-4 to TRBJ1-1; D uncertain. The CDR3 totals 13 residues. Trimming stripped 5 bases from V and 1 base from J, with 8 bases between. For the CDR3, the DNA is TGTGCCAGCAGTCTGAAGAGGAACACTGAAGCTTTCTTT. It yields the protein CASSLKRNTEAFF.

V usage is TRBV7-8 and J usage is TRBJ2-7, with a weak D call TRBD2 (5 bases). The CDR3 spans 16 residues. In germline, CDR1 is SGHVS, CDR2 FQNEAQ. V lost 1 base and J 0 bases, leaving 13 bases between the germline ends. CDR3 nucleotides: TGTGCCAGCAGCTTAGGTGAGGGCTCGGGCTCCTACGAGCAGTACTTC. Encoded protein: CASSLGEGSGSYEQYF.

V and J are TRBV5-1 and TRBJ1-4, with 8 bases aligning to TRBD1. With V trimmed by 0 bases and J by 5 bases, 3 bases remained unmatched. The CDR3 is made up of 15 amino acids. CDR1 and CDR2 (germline): SGHRS, YFSETQ. Here the CDR3 DNA reads TGCGCCAGCAGCTTGGGGGGGACAGGAAATGAAAAACTGTTTTTT. This gives the protein CASSLGGTGNEKLFF.

V gene TRBV5-4 combines with J gene TRBJ1-6; 7 bases match TRBD1. Trimming took 3 bases from V and 9 from J; bases not matched to a gene: 9. Germline CDR1 reads SGHNT; CDR2 reads YYREEE (reference sequence). There are 15 residues in the CDR3. In DNA form, the CDR3 reads TGTGCCAGCAGCTCAAATACAGGGGACTTTTCACCCCTCCACTTT. It specifies CASSSNTGDFSPLHF.